Each of the 13 T cell receptor beta chains below was sequenced from the same sample in a study of TIL therapy for anti-PD-1-resistant metastatic lung cancer. The time point here: pre-treatment sample, taken before nivolumab and TIL therapy. The immunoSEQ assay was v3. Here immunoSEQ multiplex PCR was the method, and the copy in TCRdb shows in-frame clones only, minus some. The data contain some 16,000 clones, approximately 69% of them singletons. Specimen: blood, collected at baseline. The receptors originated from a person aged 25 to 85 with non-small cell lung cancer.

The DNA for the CDR3 is TGTGCCAGCAGTTACCCCGGGACAACCGGGAGTTACACCTTC. Protein sequence: CASSYPGTTGSYTF. The V and J genes are TRBV6-6 and TRBJ1-2, with a tentative D call TRBD1 (6 bases). The CDR3 is 14 residues long. V gave up 2 bases and J gave up 11 bases, with 18 bases separating them. Germline values: CDR1 MNHNY, CDR2 SVGAGI (reference sequence).

This sequence joins TRBV7-9 and TRBJ1-1; 7 bases agree with TRBD1. V was clipped by 5 bases and J by 5 bases; unmatched bases: 11. CDR1 and CDR2 from the germline V gene are SEHNR and FQNEAQ (reference sequence). The CDR3 runs 15 residues. As DNA, the CDR3 is TGTGCCAGCAGCCCCCGGGACAGTGGGCGGACTGAAGCTTTCTTT. It translates to CASSPRDSGRTEAFF.

The chain links TRBV18 to TRBJ2-1, with 9 bases matching TRBD1. Per germline, CDR1 KGHSH and CDR2 LQKENI. The CDR3 runs 14 residues. V dropped 2 bases and J dropped 9; count of bases not matched to a gene: 5. In DNA, the CDR3 is TGTGCCAGCTCACCAGGGACAGGGCCAGGTGAGCAGTTCTTC. Its protein is CASSPGTGPGEQFF.

This sequence joins TRBV7-6 and TRBJ1-1; 7 positions match TRBD1. Germline lookup yields CDR1 SGHVS and CDR2 FNYEAQ. V lost 4 bases and J lost 11; bases outside the gene matches: 10. This CDR3 has 13 amino acids. The CDR3 sequence is CASSSLTGVGAFF. The DNA of the CDR3 is TGTGCCAGCAGCTCGCTAACAGGGGTGGGGGCTTTCTTT.

The chain employs TRBV7-2 and TRBJ1-1, with 7 bases fitting TRBD1. The CDR3 spans 15 residues. Germline loops: CDR1 SGHTA, CDR2 FQGNSA. Trimming at V came to 5 bases and at J to 4 bases, leaving 10 bases not matched to a gene. The CDR3 DNA reads TGTGCCAGCAGCCCACAGGGGTACCGGGGCACTGAAGCTTTCTTT. Amino acid sequence: CASSPQGYRGTEAFF.

This sequence joins TRBV28 and TRBJ1-6; tentatively, D is TRBD1 (5 bases). Deletions cut 3 bases from V and 14 bases from J, with 11 bases between. Looked up from germline, CDR1 is MDHEN and CDR2 is SYDVKM. This CDR3 has 12 amino acids. CDR3 sequence: CASSLNGATLHF. The CDR3 DNA follows: TGTGCCAGCAGTTTGAATGGGGCCACCCTCCACTTT.

This rearrangement joins TRBV7-9 to TRBJ1-5; D remains unclear. CDR1 and CDR2 (germline): SEHNR, FQNEAQ (reference sequence). The V gene lost 0 bases and the J gene lost 7 bases, with 16 bases spanning the gap. The CDR3 is 16 residues long. CDR3 region: CASSLAKDGRVQPQHF. CDR3 nucleotides: TGTGCCAGCAGCTTAGCGAAAGACGGACGTGTCCAGCCCCAGCATTTT.

The chain has TRBV2 and TRBJ2-2; 7 bases align to TRBD1. Germline lookup yields CDR1 SNHLY and CDR2 FYNNEI. The CDR3 has 16 amino acids. V was clipped by 6 bases and J by 3 bases; unmatched bases: 10. CDR3 in DNA: TGTGCCAGCAGCCCGACCCGGACAGGCGACACCGGGGAGCTGTTTTTT. As protein: CASSPTRTGDTGELFF.

The chain combines TRBV4-3 with TRBJ1-3; tentatively, D is TRBD1 (6 bases). Trimming took 0 bases from V and 0 from J, leaving 9 bases between them. CDR1 is LGHNA, CDR2 YSLEER, per germline. The CDR3 sequence is 16 residues long. Here the CDR3 reads CASSQDWDISGNTIYF. The CDR3 DNA reads as TGCGCCAGCAGCCAAGACTGGGACATCTCTGGAAACACCATATATTTT.

The chain couples TRBV10-3 to TRBJ2-7; D might be TRBD1 (6 bases). The CDR3 has 12 amino acids. Trimming took off 5 bases at V and 6 bases at J, with 11 bases between the two ends. The germline V gene encodes CDR1 ENHRY and CDR2 SYGVKD. CDR3 in DNA: TGTGCCATCAGTATACAGGGATCCGAGCAGTACTTC. This encodes CAISIQGSEQYF.

This clone was observed a handful of times. The chain employs TRBV6-5 and TRBJ1-1, with TRBD1 as a possible D gene (5 bases). The ends were cut back, 5 bases at V and 9 bases at J, with 10 bases in the middle. Germline V gives CDR1 MNHEY, CDR2 SVGAGI. The CDR3 is 11 residues long. CDR3 sequence: CASSGGIQAFF. CDR3 sequence (DNA): TGTGCCAGCAGTGGGGGAATCCAAGCTTTCTTT.

This clone was counted only a few times. The J gene is TRBJ1-2, the V gene TRBV6-5, with D possibly matching TRBD1 (6 bases). V dropped 6 bases and J dropped 6 bases, with 14 bases sitting between them. Germline assignment: CDR1 MNHEY and CDR2 SVGAGI. The CDR3 loop spans 13 amino acids. The CDR3 nucleotides are TGTGCCAGCAGCTGGGGAGGGGGGGATGGCTACACCTTC. It is translated as CASSWGGGDGYTF.

V and J are TRBV2 and TRBJ2-5, with D tentatively TRBD1 (5 bases). V lost 5 bases and J lost 1, with 20 bases in between. In germline, CDR1 is SNHLY, CDR2 FYNNEI. The CDR3 runs 17 residues. The CDR3, as DNA: TGTGCCAGCAGTCCCCTGGCAGGACACCTATTCCAAGAGACCCAGTACTTC. Translated, it gives CASSPLAGHLFQETQYF.